The T cell receptor (beta chain) under discussion was sequenced for a study of blood T cell repertoires in COVID-19. For the study at large: Samples of COVID-19 (acute and convalescent) were obtained from the United States, Italy and Spain.

Original handling: The authors estimated nucleated cell counts from reference gene primer amplification. The assay was immunoSEQ multiplex PCR, and TCRdb's table has in-frame clones only and misses some. V and J calls plus clone size are reproduced from that table; the DNA served to infer D and trimming. The sample lists around 300,000 clones; roughly 90% were seen once. From germline, CDR1 is SQVTM and CDR2 ANQGSEA. This CDR3 has 14 amino acids. Trimming took off 3 bases at V and 4 bases at J, with 15 bases between the two ends. The count of this clone is one. Enrolled during active infection, Seattle patients were then followed longitudinally.

The rearrangement links TRBV29-1 to TRBJ1-2, with D tentatively TRBD1 (6 bases). Sequencing was performed on peripheral blood. The clonotype was recovered from a woman aged 25 to 45 with COVID-19, enrolled during active disease. CDR3: CSVDVPGAFYGYTF. CDR3 sequence (DNA): TGCAGCGTTGATGTCCCAGGGGCCTTCTATGGCTACACCTTC.